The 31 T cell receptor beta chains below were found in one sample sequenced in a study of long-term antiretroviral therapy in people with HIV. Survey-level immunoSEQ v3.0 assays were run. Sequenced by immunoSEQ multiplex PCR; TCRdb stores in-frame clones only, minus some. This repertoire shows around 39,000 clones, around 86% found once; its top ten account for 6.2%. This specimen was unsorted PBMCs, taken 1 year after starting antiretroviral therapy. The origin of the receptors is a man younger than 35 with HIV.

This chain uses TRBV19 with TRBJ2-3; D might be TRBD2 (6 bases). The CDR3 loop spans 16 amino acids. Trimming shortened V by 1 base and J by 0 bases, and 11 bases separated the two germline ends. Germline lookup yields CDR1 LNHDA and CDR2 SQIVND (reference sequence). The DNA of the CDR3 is TGTGCCAGTAGTATAGGGGGGGAACTCAGCACAGATACGCAGTATTTT. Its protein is CASSIGGELSTDTQYF.

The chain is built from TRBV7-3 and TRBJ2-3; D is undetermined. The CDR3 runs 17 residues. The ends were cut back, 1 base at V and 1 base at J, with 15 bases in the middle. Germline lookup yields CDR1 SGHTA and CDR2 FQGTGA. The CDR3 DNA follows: TGTGCCAGCAGCTTAATAGGCGCGGAGTCTGGCACAGATACGCAGTATTTT. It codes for CASSLIGAESGTDTQYF.

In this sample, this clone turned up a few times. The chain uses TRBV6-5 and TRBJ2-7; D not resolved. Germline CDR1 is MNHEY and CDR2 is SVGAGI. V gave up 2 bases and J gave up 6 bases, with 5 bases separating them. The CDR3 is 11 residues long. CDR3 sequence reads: CASSYGSEQYF. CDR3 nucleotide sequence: TGTGCCAGCAGTTACGGGTCCGAGCAGTACTTC.

The DNA for the CDR3 is TGTGCCAGCAGCTGGGAAGAAGGGACAGGGGGTCTTGGCTACACCTTC. Its translation: CASSWEEGTGGLGYTF. V gene TRBV5-4 combines with J gene TRBJ1-2, with 11 nucleotides matching TRBD1. The length of the CDR3 is 16 residues. Trimming at V came to 3 bases and at J to 7 bases, leaving 11 bases not matched to a gene. From germline, CDR1 is SGHNT and CDR2 YYREEE (reference sequence).

CDR3 nucleotide sequence: TGTGCCAGCAATAAGGGAAACTCTGGAAACACCATATATTTT. Residues: CASNKGNSGNTIYF. This chain uses TRBV9 with TRBJ1-3; D remains ambiguous. V was trimmed by 6 bases and J by 0 bases, leaving 10 bases between them. From germline, CDR1 is SGDLS and CDR2 YYNGEE. The CDR3 contains 14 residues.

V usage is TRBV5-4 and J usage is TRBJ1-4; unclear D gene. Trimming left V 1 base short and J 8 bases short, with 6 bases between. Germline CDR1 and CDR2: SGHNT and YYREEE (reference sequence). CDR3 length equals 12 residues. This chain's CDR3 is CASSLYTEKLFF. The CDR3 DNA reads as TGTGCCAGCAGCTTGTATACAGAAAAACTGTTTTTT.

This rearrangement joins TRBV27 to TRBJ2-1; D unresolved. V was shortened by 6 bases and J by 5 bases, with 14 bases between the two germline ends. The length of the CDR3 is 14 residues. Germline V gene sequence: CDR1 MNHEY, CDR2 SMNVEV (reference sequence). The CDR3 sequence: CASRVYPADNEQFF. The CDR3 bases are TGTGCCAGCAGGGTTTATCCGGCAGACAATGAGCAGTTCTTC.

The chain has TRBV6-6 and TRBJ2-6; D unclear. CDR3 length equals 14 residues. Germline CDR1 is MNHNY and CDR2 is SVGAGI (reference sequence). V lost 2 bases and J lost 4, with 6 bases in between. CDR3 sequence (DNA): TGTGCCAGCAGTTACAGTTCAGGGGCCAACGTCCTGACTTTC. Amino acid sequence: CASSYSSGANVLTF.

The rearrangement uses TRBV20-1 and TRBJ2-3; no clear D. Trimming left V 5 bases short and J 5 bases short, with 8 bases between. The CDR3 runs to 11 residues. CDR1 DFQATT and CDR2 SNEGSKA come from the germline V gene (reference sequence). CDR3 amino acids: CSAQWGDTQYF. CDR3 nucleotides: TGCAGTGCTCAATGGGGAGATACGCAGTATTTT.

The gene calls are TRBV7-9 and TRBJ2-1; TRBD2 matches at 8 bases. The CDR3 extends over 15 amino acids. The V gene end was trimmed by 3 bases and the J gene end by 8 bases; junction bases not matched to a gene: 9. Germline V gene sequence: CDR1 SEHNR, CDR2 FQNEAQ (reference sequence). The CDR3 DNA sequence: TGTGCCAGCAGCTTCATCAAGCGGGGGTACCATGAGCAGTTCTTC. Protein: CASSFIKRGYHEQFF.

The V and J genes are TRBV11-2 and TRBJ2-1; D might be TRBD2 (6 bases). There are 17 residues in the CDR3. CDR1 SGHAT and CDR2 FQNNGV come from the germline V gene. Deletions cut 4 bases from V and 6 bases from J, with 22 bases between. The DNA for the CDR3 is TGTGCCAGCAGCTCCATTAGCGGTGGGAGGTTGGCCAATGAGCAGTTCTTC. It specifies CASSSISGGRLANEQFF.

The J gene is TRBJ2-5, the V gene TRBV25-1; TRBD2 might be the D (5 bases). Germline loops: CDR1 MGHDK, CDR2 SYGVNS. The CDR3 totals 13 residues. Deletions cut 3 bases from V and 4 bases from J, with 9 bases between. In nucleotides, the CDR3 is TGTGCCAGCAGTGAGACGGGGTTAGAGACCCAGTACTTC. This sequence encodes CASSETGLETQYF. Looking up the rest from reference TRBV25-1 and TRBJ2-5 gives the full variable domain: EADIYQTPRYLVIGTGKKITLECSQTMGHDKMYWYQQDPGMELHLIHYSYGVNSTEKGDLSSESTVSRIRTEHFPLTLESARPSHTSQYLCASSETGLETQYFGPGTRLLVL.

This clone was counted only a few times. The CDR3 loop is CASSLMGQPDEAQHF. For the CDR3, the DNA is TGTGCCAGCAGCTTAATGGGACAGCCCGATGAGGCCCAGCATTTT. This chain joins TRBV7-9 and TRBJ1-5; 7 bases match TRBD1. This CDR3 region has 15 residues. J lost 11 bases, V lost 2 bases, and 12 bases had no gene match. Germline V gene lookup returns CDR1 SEHNR and CDR2 FQNEAQ (reference sequence).

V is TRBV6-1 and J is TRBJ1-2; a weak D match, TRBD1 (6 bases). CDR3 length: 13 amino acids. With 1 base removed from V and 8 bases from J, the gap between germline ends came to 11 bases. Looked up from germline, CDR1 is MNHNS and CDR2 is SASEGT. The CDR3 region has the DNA TGTGCCAGCAGTGAAGGCGCAGGGGAAGGCTACACCTTC. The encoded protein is CASSEGAGEGYTF.

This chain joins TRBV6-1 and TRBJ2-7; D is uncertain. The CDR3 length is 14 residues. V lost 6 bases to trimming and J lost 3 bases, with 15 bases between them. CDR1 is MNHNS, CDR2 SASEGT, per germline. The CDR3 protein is CASRAIAHFYEQYF. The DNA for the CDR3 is TGTGCCAGCAGGGCGATAGCTCATTTCTACGAGCAGTACTTC.

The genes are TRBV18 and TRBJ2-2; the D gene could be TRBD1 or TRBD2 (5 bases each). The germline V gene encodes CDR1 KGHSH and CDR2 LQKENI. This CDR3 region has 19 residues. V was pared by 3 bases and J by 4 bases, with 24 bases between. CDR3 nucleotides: TGTGCCAGCTCACCGGTCTTCTCGAGTTGGGGGTCGGGCACCGGGGAGCTGTTTTTT. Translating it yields CASSPVFSSWGSGTGELFF.

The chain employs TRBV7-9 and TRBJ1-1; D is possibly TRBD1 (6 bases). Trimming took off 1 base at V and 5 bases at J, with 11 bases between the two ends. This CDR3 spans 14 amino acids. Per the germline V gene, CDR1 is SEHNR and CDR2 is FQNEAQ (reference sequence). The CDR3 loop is CASSLGGGGTEAFF. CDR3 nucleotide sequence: TGTGCCAGCAGCTTAGGGGGGGGCGGGACTGAAGCTTTCTTT. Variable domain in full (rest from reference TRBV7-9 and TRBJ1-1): DTGVSQNPRHKITKRGQNVTFRCDPISEHNRLYWYRQTLGQGPEFLTYFQNEAQLEKSRLLSDRFSAERPKGSFSTLEIQRTEQGDSAMYLCASSLGGGGTEAFFGQGTRLTVV.

This chain's CDR3 is CASSPEGIEDTSYEQYF. CDR3 nucleotide sequence: TGTGCCAGCAGCCCAGAGGGGATTGAAGACACCTCCTACGAGCAGTACTTC. This sequence joins TRBV11-3 and TRBJ2-7; D assignment may be TRBD1 or TRBD2 (5 bases each). V was clipped by 5 bases and J by 0 bases, with 20 bases between them. There are 17 residues in the CDR3. Germline lookup yields CDR1 SGHNT and CDR2 YENEEA.

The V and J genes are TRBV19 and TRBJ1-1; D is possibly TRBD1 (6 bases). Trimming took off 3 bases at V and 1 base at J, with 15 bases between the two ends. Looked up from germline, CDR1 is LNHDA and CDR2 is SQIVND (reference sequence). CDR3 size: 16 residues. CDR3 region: CASSMGAGSRNTEAFF. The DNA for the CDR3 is TGTGCCAGTAGTATGGGGGCAGGATCACGGAACACTGAAGCTTTCTTT.

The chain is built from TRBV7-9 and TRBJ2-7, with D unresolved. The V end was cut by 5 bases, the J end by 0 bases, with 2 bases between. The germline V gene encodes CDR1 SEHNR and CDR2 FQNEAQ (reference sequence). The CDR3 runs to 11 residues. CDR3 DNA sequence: TGTGCCAGCAGCACCTCCTACGAGCAGTACTTC. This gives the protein CASSTSYEQYF. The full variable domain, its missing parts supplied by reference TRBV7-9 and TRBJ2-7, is DTGVSQNPRHKITKRGQNVTFRCDPISEHNRLYWYRQTLGQGPEFLTYFQNEAQLEKSRLLSDRFSAERPKGSFSTLEIQRTEQGDSAMYLCASSTSYEQYFGPGTRLTVT.

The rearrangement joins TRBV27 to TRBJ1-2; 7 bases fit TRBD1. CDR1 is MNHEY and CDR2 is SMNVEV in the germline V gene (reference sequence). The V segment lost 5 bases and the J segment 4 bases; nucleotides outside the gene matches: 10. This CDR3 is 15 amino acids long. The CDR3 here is CASSLEPGTVYGYTF. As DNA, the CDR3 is TGTGCCAGCAGTCTTGAGCCGGGGACAGTCTATGGCTACACCTTC.

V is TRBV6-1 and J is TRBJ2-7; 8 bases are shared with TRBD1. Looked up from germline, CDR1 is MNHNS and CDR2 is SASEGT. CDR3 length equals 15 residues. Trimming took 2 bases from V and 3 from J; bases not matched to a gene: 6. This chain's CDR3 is CASSELQGAHYEQYF. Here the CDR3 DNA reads TGTGCCAGCAGTGAACTCCAGGGGGCCCACTACGAGCAGTACTTC.

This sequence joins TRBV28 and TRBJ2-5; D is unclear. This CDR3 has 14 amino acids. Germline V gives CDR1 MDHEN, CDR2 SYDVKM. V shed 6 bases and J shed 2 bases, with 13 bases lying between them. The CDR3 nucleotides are TGTGCCAGCAGGCCTACACTATTGCAAGAGACCCAGTACTTC. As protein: CASRPTLLQETQYF. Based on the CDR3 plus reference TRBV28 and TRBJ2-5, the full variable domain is DVKVTQSSRYLVKRTGEKVFLECVQDMDHENMFWYRQDPGLGLRLIYFSYDVKMKEKGDIPEGYSVSREKKERFSLILESASTNQTSMYLCASRPTLLQETQYFGPGTRLLVL.

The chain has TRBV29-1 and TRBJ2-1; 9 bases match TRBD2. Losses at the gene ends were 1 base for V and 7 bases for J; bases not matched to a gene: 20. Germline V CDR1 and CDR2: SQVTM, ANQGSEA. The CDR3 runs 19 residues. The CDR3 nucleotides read TGCAGCGTTGAAGGACGGGCTTGGCGGGAGGGTCGCTTTTTGAATGAGCAGTTCTTC. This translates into CSVEGRAWREGRFLNEQFF.

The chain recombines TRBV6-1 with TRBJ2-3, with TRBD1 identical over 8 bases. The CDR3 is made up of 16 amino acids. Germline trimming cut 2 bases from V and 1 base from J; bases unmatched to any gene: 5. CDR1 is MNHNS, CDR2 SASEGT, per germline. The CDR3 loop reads CASSEQPGQGTDTQYF. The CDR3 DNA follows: TGTGCCAGCAGTGAACAGCCGGGACAGGGCACAGATACGCAGTATTTT.

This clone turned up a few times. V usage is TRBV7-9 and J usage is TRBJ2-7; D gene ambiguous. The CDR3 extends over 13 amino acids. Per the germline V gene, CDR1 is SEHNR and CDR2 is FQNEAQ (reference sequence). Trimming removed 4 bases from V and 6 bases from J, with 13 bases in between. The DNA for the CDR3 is TGTGCCAGCAGCTCTGACTGGGATCGCGAGCAGTACTTC. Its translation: CASSSDWDREQYF. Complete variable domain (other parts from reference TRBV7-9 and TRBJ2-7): DTGVSQNPRHKITKRGQNVTFRCDPISEHNRLYWYRQTLGQGPEFLTYFQNEAQLEKSRLLSDRFSAERPKGSFSTLEIQRTEQGDSAMYLCASSSDWDREQYFGPGTRLTVT.

The CDR3 protein is CASSLGTTLGQPQHF. The CDR3 bases are TGCGCCAGCAGCTTGGGGACGACCCTCGGGCAGCCCCAGCATTTT. The rearrangement uses TRBV5-1 and TRBJ1-5; no reliable D call. Trimming took off 0 bases at V and 7 bases at J, with 14 bases between the two ends. Germline assignment: CDR1 SGHRS and CDR2 YFSETQ. This CDR3 comprises 15 residues.

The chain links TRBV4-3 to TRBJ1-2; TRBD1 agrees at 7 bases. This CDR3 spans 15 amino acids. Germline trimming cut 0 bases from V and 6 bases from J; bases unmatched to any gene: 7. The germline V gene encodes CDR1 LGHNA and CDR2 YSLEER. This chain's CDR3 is CASSQDLTGVHGYTF. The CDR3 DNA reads TGCGCCAGCAGCCAAGATCTCACAGGGGTACATGGCTACACCTTC.

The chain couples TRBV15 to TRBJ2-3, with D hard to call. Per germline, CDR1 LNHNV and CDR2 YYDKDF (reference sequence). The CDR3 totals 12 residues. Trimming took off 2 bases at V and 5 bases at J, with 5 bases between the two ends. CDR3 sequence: CATSRQKDTQYF. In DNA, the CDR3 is TGTGCCACCAGCAGACAGAAAGATACGCAGTATTTT.

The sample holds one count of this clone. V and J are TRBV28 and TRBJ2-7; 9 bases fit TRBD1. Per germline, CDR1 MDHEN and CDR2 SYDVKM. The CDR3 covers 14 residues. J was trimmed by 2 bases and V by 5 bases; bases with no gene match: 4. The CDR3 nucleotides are TGTGCCAGCAGTCAATGGACAGGGGCCTACGAGCAGTACTTC. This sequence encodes CASSQWTGAYEQYF.

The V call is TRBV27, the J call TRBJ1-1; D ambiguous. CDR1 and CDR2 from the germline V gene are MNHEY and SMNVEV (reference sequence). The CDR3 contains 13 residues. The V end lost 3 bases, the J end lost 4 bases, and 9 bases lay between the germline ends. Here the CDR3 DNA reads TGTGCCAGCAGTTTCCCGTCAAGCACTGAAGCTTTCTTT. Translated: CASSFPSSTEAFF.